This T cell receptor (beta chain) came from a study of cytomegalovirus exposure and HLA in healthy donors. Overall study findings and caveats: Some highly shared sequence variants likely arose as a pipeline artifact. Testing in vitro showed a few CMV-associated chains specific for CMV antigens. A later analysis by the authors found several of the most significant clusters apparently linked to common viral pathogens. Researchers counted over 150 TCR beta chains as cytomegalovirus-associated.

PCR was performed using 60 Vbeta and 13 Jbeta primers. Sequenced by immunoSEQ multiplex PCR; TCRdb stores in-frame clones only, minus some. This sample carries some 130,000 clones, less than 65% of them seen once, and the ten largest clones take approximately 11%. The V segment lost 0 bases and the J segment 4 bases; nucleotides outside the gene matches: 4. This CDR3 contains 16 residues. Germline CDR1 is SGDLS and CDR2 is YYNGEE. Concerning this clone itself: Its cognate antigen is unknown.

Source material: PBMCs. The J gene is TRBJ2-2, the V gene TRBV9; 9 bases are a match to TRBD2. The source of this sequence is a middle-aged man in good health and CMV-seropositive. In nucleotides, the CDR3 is TGTGCCAGCAGCGTAGAGACTAGCGGATTCACCGGGGAGCTGTTTTTT. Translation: CASSVETSGFTGELFF.